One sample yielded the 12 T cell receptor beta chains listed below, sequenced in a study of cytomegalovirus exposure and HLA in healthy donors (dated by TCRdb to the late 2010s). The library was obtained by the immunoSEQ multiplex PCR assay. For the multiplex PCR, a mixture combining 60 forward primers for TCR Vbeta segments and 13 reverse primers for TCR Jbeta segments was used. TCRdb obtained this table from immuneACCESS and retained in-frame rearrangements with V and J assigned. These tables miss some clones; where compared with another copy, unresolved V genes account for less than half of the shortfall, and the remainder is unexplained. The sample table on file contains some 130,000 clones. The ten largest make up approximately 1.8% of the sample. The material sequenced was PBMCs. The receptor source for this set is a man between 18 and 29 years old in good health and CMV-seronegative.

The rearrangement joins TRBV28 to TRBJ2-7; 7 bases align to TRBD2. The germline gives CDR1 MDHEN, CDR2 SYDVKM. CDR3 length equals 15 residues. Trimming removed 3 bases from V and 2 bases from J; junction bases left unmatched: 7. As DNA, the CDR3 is TGTGCCAGCAGTTTCAGTCCGGGGGGAACCTACGAGCAGTACTTC. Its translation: CASSFSPGGTYEQYF.

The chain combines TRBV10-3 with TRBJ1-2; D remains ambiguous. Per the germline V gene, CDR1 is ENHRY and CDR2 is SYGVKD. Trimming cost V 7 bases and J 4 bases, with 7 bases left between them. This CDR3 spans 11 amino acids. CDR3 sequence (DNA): TGTGCCATCACGGGTTCCTATGGCTACACCTTC. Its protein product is CAITGSYGYTF.

CDR3 residues: CASSFVAGELFF. DNA of the CDR3: TGTGCCAGCAGCTTTGTAGCCGGGGAGCTGTTTTTT. V usage is TRBV7-6 and J usage is TRBJ2-2; D is unresolved. From germline, CDR1 is SGHVS and CDR2 FNYEAQ. V was pared by 3 bases and J by 6 bases, with 5 bases between. The CDR3 totals 12 residues.

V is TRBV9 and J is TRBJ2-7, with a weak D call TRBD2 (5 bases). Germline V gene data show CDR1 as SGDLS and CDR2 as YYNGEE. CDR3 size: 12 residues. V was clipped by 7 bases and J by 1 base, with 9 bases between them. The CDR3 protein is CASGSGSYEQYF. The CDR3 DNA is TGTGCCAGCGGGAGTGGGTCCTACGAGCAGTACTTC.

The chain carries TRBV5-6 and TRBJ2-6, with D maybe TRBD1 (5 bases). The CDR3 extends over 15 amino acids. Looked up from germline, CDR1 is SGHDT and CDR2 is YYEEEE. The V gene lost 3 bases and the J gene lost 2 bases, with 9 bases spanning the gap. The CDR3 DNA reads TGTGCCAGCAGCTCAGGGTATGCTGGGGCCAACGTCCTGACTTTC. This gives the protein CASSSGYAGANVLTF.

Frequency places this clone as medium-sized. CDR3 coding DNA: TGTGCCAGCGGGACAGGGTGGGTCGGCTACACCTTC. Translation: CASGTGWVGYTF. This chain joins TRBV6-1 and TRBJ1-2, with 9 positions matching TRBD1. The germline gives CDR1 MNHNS, CDR2 SASEGT. The CDR3 runs 12 residues. Trimming at V came to 8 bases and at J to 8 bases, leaving 6 bases not matched to a gene.

This chain's CDR3 is CASSLALAETQYF. In DNA, the CDR3 is TGTGCCAGCAGCTTAGCTCTAGCAGAGACCCAGTACTTC. The gene calls are TRBV5-4 and TRBJ2-5, with D possibly being TRBD2 (5 bases). The CDR3 covers 13 residues. With 2 bases removed from V and 4 bases from J, the gap between germline ends came to 9 bases. Germline CDR1 SGHNT, CDR2 YYREEE (reference sequence).

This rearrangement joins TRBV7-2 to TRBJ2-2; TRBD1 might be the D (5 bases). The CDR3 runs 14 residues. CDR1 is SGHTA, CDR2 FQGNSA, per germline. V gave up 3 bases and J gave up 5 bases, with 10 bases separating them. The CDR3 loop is CASSFSQGTGELFF. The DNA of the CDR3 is TGTGCCAGCAGCTTCTCGCAGGGAACCGGGGAGCTGTTTTTT.

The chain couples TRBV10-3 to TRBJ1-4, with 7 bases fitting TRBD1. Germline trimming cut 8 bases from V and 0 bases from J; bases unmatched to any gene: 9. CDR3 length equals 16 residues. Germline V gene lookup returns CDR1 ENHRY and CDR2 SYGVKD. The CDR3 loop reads CAIGTYQGATNEKLFF. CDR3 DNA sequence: TGTGCCATCGGAACCTACCAGGGGGCAACTAATGAAAAACTGTTTTTT.

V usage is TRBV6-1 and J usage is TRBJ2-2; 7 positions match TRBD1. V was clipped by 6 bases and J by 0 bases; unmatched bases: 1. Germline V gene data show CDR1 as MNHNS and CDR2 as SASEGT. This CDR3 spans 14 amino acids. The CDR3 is CASRTGTNTGELFF. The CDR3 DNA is TGTGCCAGCAGGACAGGGACGAACACCGGGGAGCTGTTTTTT.

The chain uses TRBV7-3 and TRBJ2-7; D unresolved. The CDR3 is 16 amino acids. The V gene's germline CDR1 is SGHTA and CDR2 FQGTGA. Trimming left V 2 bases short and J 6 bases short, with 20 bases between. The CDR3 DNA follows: TGTGCCAGCAGCTTATTTGTAGGAACTATTGTTTCCGAGCAGTACTTC. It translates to CASSLFVGTIVSEQYF.

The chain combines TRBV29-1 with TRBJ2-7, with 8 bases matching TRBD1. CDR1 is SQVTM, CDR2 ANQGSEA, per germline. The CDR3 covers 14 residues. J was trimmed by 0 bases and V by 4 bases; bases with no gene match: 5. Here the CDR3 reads CSVGQGASSYEQYF. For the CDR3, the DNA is TGCAGCGTTGGGCAGGGGGCGAGCTCCTACGAGCAGTACTTC.